Included here is one T cell receptor (beta chain) sequence, with context. V was pared by 3 bases and J by 8 bases, with 13 bases between. Germline CDR1 SQVTM, CDR2 ANQGSEA. The CDR3 spans 12 residues. TCRdb's table, derived via immunoSEQ multiplex PCR, lists solely in-frame clones and lacks some. The sample yields 100,000 or so clones, about 85% seen once. The entry originates in a study of blood T cell repertoires in COVID-19. Across the whole study: Sample material is recorded as cDNA or gDNA derived from T cells, B-cell-depleted T cells, or PBMCs.

The receptor was isolated from a human donor in a cohort sampled during active COVID-19. The chain is built from TRBV29-1 and TRBJ1-2; D perhaps matches TRBD1 (6 bases). Material for sequencing was peripheral blood. The CDR3 DNA follows: TGCAGCGTTGAGAGGGGGAAAGACGGCTACACCTTC. As protein: CSVERGKDGYTF.